This is a list of T cell receptor beta chains from one sample in a study of monozygotic twins with cystic fibrosis. Assay used: immunoSEQ multiplex PCR; TCRdb lists only in-frame clones, some missing. The table has almost 20,000 clones, about 89% seen once. Sequencing input: blood. The receptor source for this set is a girl aged 2-10 years with cystic fibrosis. The CDR3 runs from the conserved cysteine through the conserved F or W. A D gene is named only where the DNA matches it firmly.

TRBV7-8 | TRBD1 | CASSLATGGFYEQYF
TRBV25-1 | TRBD2 | CASSPSGRATYNEQFF
TRBV4-1 | NA | CASSLGPRGETEAFF
TRBV6-5 | NA | CASSLYRETYEQYF
TRBV7-6 | TRBD1 | CASSLAQGEGNTIYF
TRBV7-2 | TRBD2 | CASSSKRGQTTDTQYF
TRBV7-9 | NA | CASSLAGTPNTGELFF
TRBV28 | NA | CASRGGGPTNEKLFF
TRBV2 | NA | CASSEPGRLSYNEQFF
TRBV5-1 | TRBD1 | CASSWTGQGDYGYTF
TRBV7-9 | TRBD2 | CASSLAVTGTSETDTQYF
TRBV28 | TRBD1 | CASHHSQGATGELFF
TRBV7-8 | NA | CASSQRDGDLTEAFF